This TCR beta chain was observed in a study of cytomegalovirus exposure and HLA in healthy donors. Everyone who donated was a healthy bone marrow donor. Study outcomes and limitations: Most TCR sequences proved rare, with some public TCRs found in many donors. High sensitivity and specificity were reportedly achieved when the classifier diagnosed cytomegalovirus status.

On this clone: Its matching antigen is unknown.

The V gene end was trimmed by 11 bases and the J gene end by 4 bases; junction bases not matched to a gene: 9. The CDR3 spans 13 residues. Per germline, CDR1 LNHDA and CDR2 SQIVND (reference sequence). The PCR used 60 Vbeta and 13 Jbeta primers. Data came from immunoSEQ multiplex PCR; TCRdb stores just in-frame clones and leaves some out. Counted here are 140,000 to 150,000 clones, 70% to 85% occurring once; the ten biggest clones make up around a tenth. The V and J genes are TRBV19 and TRBJ2-7; TRBD2 matches at 9 bases. Sample: PBMCs. This clonotype was obtained from a woman aged 60 to 75 in good health and CMV-seropositive. In DNA, the CDR3 is TGTGCCGGGCCTGTGCTAGCGGGATACGAGCAGTACTTC. Translation: CAGPVLAGYEQYF.